The 24 T cell receptor beta chains reported below all come from one sample, sequenced in a study of T cells in Graves' hyperthyroidism and ophthalmopathy. Using RNA transcripts as the source, TCR beta CDR3 regions were amplified. Using the HTBI primer set, a first-round RT-PCR was run on the TCR CDR3. TCRdb analysed the multiplex PCR reads with MiXCR anew, one entry per CDR3 protein. The sample records around 800,000 distinct CDR3 sequences, around 39% being singletons. Specimen: blood. The receptor set was obtained from a man between 18 and 35 years old with Graves' hyperthyroidism.

In its sample, this clonotype was seen many times. The V and J genes are TRBV20-1 and TRBJ2-7, with D hard to call. Germline CDR1 and CDR2: DFQATT and SNEGSKA (reference sequence). This CDR3 has 12 residues. V was cut by 1 base and J by 1 base, with 5 bases left in between. The CDR3 DNA follows: TGCAGTGCTAGAGCTCGGTCCTACGAGCAGTACTTC. Translated: CSARARSYEQYF.

Only a few counts were recorded for this clonotype. The rearrangement joins TRBV7-2 to TRBJ2-5; D is uncertain. Trimming stripped 4 bases from V and 2 bases from J, with 17 bases between. Germline V gene data show CDR1 as SGHTA and CDR2 as FQGNSA. The CDR3 runs 16 residues. CDR3 sequence: CASSSENWAPQETQYF. The CDR3 region has the DNA TGTGCCAGCAGCTCCGAGAATTGGGCGCCGCAAGAGACCCAGTACTTC.

This clonotype occurred a few times. The rearrangement uses TRBV27 and TRBJ1-6; D not certain. Trimming shortened V by 9 bases and J by 2 bases, and 11 bases separated the two germline ends. This CDR3 comprises 14 residues. CDR1 MNHEY and CDR2 SMNVEV come from the germline V gene (reference sequence). The DNA of the CDR3 is TGTGCCAGTTCGACACTTACCTATAATTCACCCCTCCACTTT. Its translation is CASSTLTYNSPLHF.

This clonotype was seen at least ten times. This rearrangement joins TRBV5-6 to TRBJ1-5, with TRBD1 identical over 7 bases. The germline V gene has CDR1 SGHDT and CDR2 YYEEEE. Losses at the gene ends were 4 bases for V and 7 bases for J; bases not matched to a gene: 11. There are 15 residues in the CDR3. CDR3 DNA: TGTGCCAGCAGCAGCGGACAGGCATTGTCGCAGCCCCAGCATTTT. It specifies CASSSGQALSQPQHF.

This chain uses TRBV14 with TRBJ2-7; the match to TRBD1 covers 9 bases. The ends lost 6 bases at V and 2 bases at J; junction bases unmatched: 8. Germline V gene sequence: CDR1 SGHDN, CDR2 FVKESK. The CDR3 contains 15 residues. The CDR3 reads CASRPGTGPTYEQYF. The CDR3 DNA follows: TGTGCCAGCAGACCCGGGACAGGGCCGACCTACGAGCAGTACTTC.

The sample holds many counts of this clonotype. The V and J genes are TRBV15 and TRBJ2-7, with a weak D call TRBD2 (6 bases). Looked up from germline, CDR1 is LNHNV and CDR2 is YYDKDF (reference sequence). The V and J ends lost 1 base and 0 bases respectively, with 16 bases between them. The length of the CDR3 is 17 residues. The CDR3 region has the DNA TGTGCCACCAGCAGAGCAGTCACCCTAGCGCACTCCTACGAGCAGTACTTC. Encoded protein: CATSRAVTLAHSYEQYF.

On this clonotype itself: One end of the junction does not line up with germline, which may come from a read error. This chain uses TRBV2 with TRBJ1-4; D gene unclear. Germline assignment: CDR1 SNHLY and CDR2 FYNNEI. The CDR3 runs 15 residues. The CDR3, as DNA: TGTGCCAGCAGTTACTCGTGGCAAGGAAGTGAAAAACTGCTTTTT. It codes for CASSYSWQGSEKLLF.

This clonotype came up many times. The rearrangement joins TRBV7-2 to TRBJ1-1; D is unclear. The CDR3 length is 13 residues. The V end was cut by 4 bases, the J end by 3 bases, with 9 bases between. The germline V gene encodes CDR1 SGHTA and CDR2 FQGNSA. The DNA for the CDR3 is TGTGCCAGCAGCTCTGCCGAGGACACTGAAGCTTTCTTT. Translated, it gives CASSSAEDTEAFF.

This clonotype has just a few counts. J is TRBJ2-7 and V is TRBV20-1; 7 bases agree with TRBD1. The V and J ends lost 6 bases and 6 bases, in that order; junction bases with no gene match: 8. This CDR3 comprises 12 residues. The germline V gene has CDR1 DFQATT and CDR2 SNEGSKA (reference sequence). Here the CDR3 reads CSAYDRASEQYF. In DNA form, the CDR3 reads TGCAGTGCCTACGACAGGGCCAGCGAGCAGTACTTC.

V is TRBV20-1 and J is TRBJ2-5; 7 positions match TRBD2. The length of the CDR3 is 13 residues. CDR1 DFQATT and CDR2 SNEGSKA come from the germline V gene (reference sequence). V lost 6 bases, J lost 1 base, and 5 bases stayed unmatched. The CDR3: CSAPSGGQETQYF. The CDR3 region has the DNA TGCAGTGCCCCGTCGGGGGGCCAAGAGACCCAGTACTTC.

V and J are TRBV5-1 and TRBJ1-2; 7 bases match TRBD1. This CDR3 contains 15 residues. Germline V lookup: CDR1 SGHRS, CDR2 YFSETQ. V lost 0 bases and J lost 6; bases outside the gene matches: 8. For the CDR3, the DNA is TGCGCCAGCAGCTTGGCTGAAGGGGGCGCGGATGGCTACACCTTC. Translated, it gives CASSLAEGGADGYTF.

The chain joins TRBV7-9 to TRBJ2-7, with D possibly matching TRBD1 (6 bases). Trimming removed 5 bases from V and 6 bases from J, with 14 bases in between. The length of the CDR3 is 13 residues. Germline CDR1 reads SEHNR; CDR2 reads FQNEAQ (reference sequence). Here the CDR3 DNA reads TGTGCCAGCAGCAAGGCAGGGGAGCCCGAGCAGTACTTC. Its protein is CASSKAGEPEQYF.

The chain joins TRBV6-5 to TRBJ1-1; unclear D gene. Looked up from germline, CDR1 is MNHEY and CDR2 is SVGAGI. The ends were cut back, 6 bases at V and 6 bases at J, with 14 bases in the middle. The CDR3 length is 13 residues. CDR3 nucleotides: TGTGCCAGCAGGAGGCTCGTTTTGGCTGAAGCTTTCTTT. Its protein is CASRRLVLAEAFF.

This clonotype was recorded at least ten times. This chain joins TRBV7-2 and TRBJ2-5, with 9 nucleotides matching TRBD2. Per the germline V gene, CDR1 is SGHTA and CDR2 is FQGNSA. The CDR3 has 14 amino acids. Trimming took 3 bases from V and 2 from J; bases not matched to a gene: 1. The DNA of the CDR3 is TGTGCCAGCAGCTTTCTAGCGGGACAAGAGACCCAGTACTTC. Translation gives CASSFLAGQETQYF.

V and J are TRBV9 and TRBJ2-7; D remains ambiguous. There are 14 residues in the CDR3. With 2 bases removed from V and 0 bases from J, the gap between germline ends came to 9 bases. Germline-derived CDR1 and CDR2 are SGDLS and YYNGEE. The CDR3, as DNA: TGTGCCAGCAGCGTTACCGTAAGCTCCTACGAGCAGTACTTC. It is translated as CASSVTVSSYEQYF.

This clonotype has just a few counts. The chain combines TRBV12-3 or TRBV12-4 with TRBJ2-7; TRBD2 agrees at 8 bases. CDR3 size: 15 residues. The V gene end was trimmed by 5 bases and the J gene end by 3 bases; junction bases not matched to a gene: 9. CDR3 in amino acids: CASSRRLAGFYEQYF. In DNA, the CDR3 is TGTGCCAGCAGTCGTAGGTTAGCGGGGTTCTACGAGCAGTACTTC.

This clonotype was recorded many times. This sequence joins TRBV2 and TRBJ1-1; 9 nucleotides line up with TRBD1. The CDR3 has 13 amino acids. The trim removed 6 bases at V and 6 bases at J, leaving 5 bases unmatched. Looked up from germline, CDR1 is SNHLY and CDR2 is FYNNEI. The CDR3: CASRLRQGAEAFF. The CDR3 nucleotides read TGTGCCAGCAGACTTAGACAGGGGGCTGAAGCTTTCTTT.

This chain links TRBV6-1 with TRBJ2-7; D is unclear. With 1 base removed from V and 3 bases from J, the gap between germline ends came to 7 bases. This CDR3 spans 13 amino acids. Germline V gene data show CDR1 as MNHNS and CDR2 as SASEGT. The DNA of the CDR3 is TGTGCCAGCAGTGAAGTCCACAGCTACGAGCAGTACTTC. This encodes CASSEVHSYEQYF.

The V gene is TRBV7-9, the J gene TRBJ1-3; TRBD1 is a possible D gene (6 bases). The CDR3 is 15 amino acids. The germline CDR1 and CDR2 sequences are SEHNR and FQNEAQ (reference sequence). Between the trimmed V and J ends, which lost 5 bases and 2 bases, there was a span of 13 bases. CDR3 DNA: TGTGCCAGCAGCGTTGTGGCAGGGGCTGGAAACACCATATATTTT. The encoded protein is CASSVVAGAGNTIYF.

V gene TRBV19 combines with J gene TRBJ1-5; 9 bases match TRBD1. The CDR3 runs 17 residues. The germline V gene encodes CDR1 LNHDA and CDR2 SQIVND (reference sequence). V lost 0 bases, J lost 3 bases, and 6 bases stayed unmatched. The CDR3 DNA reads as TGTGCCAGTAGTATAGAACCCGACAGGGGGTACAATCAGCCCCAGCATTTT. It translates to CASSIEPDRGYNQPQHF.

In its sample, this clonotype was seen many times. The V gene is TRBV2, the J gene TRBJ1-1; D unresolved. Germline lookup yields CDR1 SNHLY and CDR2 FYNNEI. The CDR3 runs 11 residues. Trimming pared 7 bases from V and 10 bases from J, leaving 13 bases between. The CDR3 spells CASTPGTGAFF. The CDR3 DNA reads TGTGCCAGCACCCCTGGTACGGGAGCTTTCTTT. Together with reference TRBV2 and TRBJ1-1, the CDR3 gives the full variable domain: EPEVTQTPSHQVTQMGQEVILRCVPISNHLYFYWYRQILGQKVEFLVSFYNNEISEKSEIFDDQFSVERPDGSNFTLKIRSTKLEDSAMYFCASTPGTGAFFGQGTRLTVV.

In this sample, this clonotype turned up many times. The J gene is TRBJ1-1, the V gene TRBV19; D is undetermined. V was clipped by 7 bases and J by 5 bases, with 11 bases between them. This CDR3 is built from 12 residues. CDR1 LNHDA and CDR2 SQIVND come from the germline V gene (reference sequence). Written as DNA, the CDR3 is TGTGCCAGTACAGGACGGTTTACTGAAGCTTTCTTT. This encodes CASTGRFTEAFF.

This clonotype showed up many times. The chain links TRBV4-1 to TRBJ2-5; D is unclear. The CDR3 is made up of 14 amino acids. Trimming took 1 base from V and 5 from J, leaving 11 bases between them. Germline values: CDR1 MGHRA, CDR2 YSYEKL. The CDR3 DNA follows: TGCGCCAGCAGCCAAGGGTTCAACGGGGAGACCCAGTACTTC. Its protein product is CASSQGFNGETQYF.

As regards this clonotype: A much bigger clone sits one base away, suggesting this may be a read error. The rearrangement links TRBV19 to TRBJ1-5; 7 bases line up with TRBD1. J gave up 7 bases and V 6 bases, and 9 bases lay outside the gene matches. This CDR3 is 14 amino acids long. Germline V gives CDR1 LNHDA, CDR2 SQIVND (reference sequence). CDR3 sequence: CASREQGEGQPQHF. CDR3 sequence (DNA): TGTGCCAGTAGAGAGCAGGGGGAAGGCCAGCCCCAGCATTTT.